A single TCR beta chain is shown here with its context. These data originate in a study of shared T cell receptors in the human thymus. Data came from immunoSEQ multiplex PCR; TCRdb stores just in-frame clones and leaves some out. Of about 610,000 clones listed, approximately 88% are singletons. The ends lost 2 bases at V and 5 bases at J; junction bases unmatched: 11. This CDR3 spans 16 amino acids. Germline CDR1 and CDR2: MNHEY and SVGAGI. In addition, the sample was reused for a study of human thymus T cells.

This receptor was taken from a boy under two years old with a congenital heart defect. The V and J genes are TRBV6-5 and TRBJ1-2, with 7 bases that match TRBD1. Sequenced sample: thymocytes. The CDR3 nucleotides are TGTGCCAGCAGTTACCGACAGGGCTTTATGGGGTATGGCTACACCTTC. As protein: CASSYRQGFMGYGYTF.